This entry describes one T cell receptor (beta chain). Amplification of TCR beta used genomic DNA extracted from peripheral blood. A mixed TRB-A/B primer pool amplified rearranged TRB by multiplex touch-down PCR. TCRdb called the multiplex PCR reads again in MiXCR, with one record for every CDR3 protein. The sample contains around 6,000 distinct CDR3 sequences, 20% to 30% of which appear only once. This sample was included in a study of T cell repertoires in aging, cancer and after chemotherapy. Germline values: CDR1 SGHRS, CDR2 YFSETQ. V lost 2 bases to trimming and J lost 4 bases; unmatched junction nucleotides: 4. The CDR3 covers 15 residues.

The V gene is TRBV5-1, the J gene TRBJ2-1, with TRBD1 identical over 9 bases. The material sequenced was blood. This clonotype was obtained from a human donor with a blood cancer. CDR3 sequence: CASSLQGAPYNEQFF. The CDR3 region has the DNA TGCGCCAGCAGCTTACAGGGGGCCCCATACAATGAGCAGTTCTTC.